This is a list of T cell receptor beta chains from one sample in a study of identical twins. Using its own MiXCR run on the 5' RACE reads, TCRdb lists one record per CDR3 protein. The data contain roughly 720,000 distinct CDR3 sequences, 15% to 20% of them singletons. The sample was also linked to a second study, of T cells expressing NK-cell markers.

Sequenced input: PBMCs. These TCRs come from a woman aged 18-35 years in good health. CDR3s include the opening cysteine and the closing phenylalanine or tryptophan. D genes are given only for firm matches. Clone size is given for some rows only: seen once, a few or many times, or a class if the clone is expanded.

V	size	J	D	DNA	CDR3
TRBV7-9	.	TRBJ1-1	.	TGTGCCAGCAGCTTAGAGGTGCAGAACACTGAAGCTTTCTTT	CASSLEVQNTEAFF
TRBV27	few	TRBJ1-4	.	TGTGCCAGCAGCCGGGGGGACCGTGAAAAACTGTTTTTT	CASSRGDREKLFF
TRBV12-3/TRBV12-4	many	TRBJ2-3	TRBD1	TGTGCCAGCAGCCAAAAGATACGACAGGGTAGCACAGATACGCAGTATTTT	CASSQKIRQGSTDTQYF
TRBV12-3/TRBV12-4	.	TRBJ1-2	TRBD1	TGTGCCAGCAGTTCATCCAGGACAGGGGGCGGCTACACCTTC	CASSSSRTGGGYTF
TRBV5-6	few	TRBJ2-7	.	TGTGCCAGCAGCTTGGCCGGGGTGGGCCCTCACTACGAGCAGTACTTC	CASSLAGVGPHYEQYF
TRBV7-6	.	TRBJ2-7	TRBD2	TGTGCCAGCAGCTCGGGACTAGCGGGAGCACTCCGGTACGAGCAGTACTTC	CASSSGLAGALRYEQYF
TRBV24-1	few	TRBJ2-3	TRBD1	TGTGCCACCAGTGATGGGGACAGGGGGCACGGAGATACGCAGTATTTT	CATSDGDRGHGDTQYF
TRBV7-9	.	TRBJ2-3	TRBD1	TGTGCCAGCAGCTGGGACAGTTCTAGCACAGATACGCAGTATTTT	CASSWDSSSTDTQYF
TRBV7-2	.	TRBJ2-7	TRBD2	TGTGCCAGCAGTCGACTAGCGGATACCTACGAGCAGTACTTC	CASSRLADTYEQYF
TRBV7-2	.	TRBJ2-7	TRBD2	TGTGCCAGCAGCCTAGCGGGGGTAAGCCACGAGCAGTACTTC	CASSLAGVSHEQYF
TRBV6-1	.	TRBJ2-3	TRBD2	TGTGCCAGCAGTGAAGGGTATGCGGGGGGTTCTTACACAGATACGCAGTATTTT	CASSEGYAGGSYTDTQYF
TRBV12-3/TRBV12-4	many	TRBJ2-1	.	TGTGCCAGCAGGTCCTTCGGGAGCTCCTACAATGAGCAGTTCTTC	CASRSFGSSYNEQFF
TRBV29-1	.	TRBJ2-7	TRBD2	TGCAGCGTTGAAACTAGCGGGGGCCCATTGCGGGAGCAGTACTTC	CSVETSGGPLREQYF
TRBV7-9	.	TRBJ1-6	.	TGTGCCAGCAGCCTAAAGCGGGACCACAATTCACCCCTCCACTTT	CASSLKRDHNSPLHF